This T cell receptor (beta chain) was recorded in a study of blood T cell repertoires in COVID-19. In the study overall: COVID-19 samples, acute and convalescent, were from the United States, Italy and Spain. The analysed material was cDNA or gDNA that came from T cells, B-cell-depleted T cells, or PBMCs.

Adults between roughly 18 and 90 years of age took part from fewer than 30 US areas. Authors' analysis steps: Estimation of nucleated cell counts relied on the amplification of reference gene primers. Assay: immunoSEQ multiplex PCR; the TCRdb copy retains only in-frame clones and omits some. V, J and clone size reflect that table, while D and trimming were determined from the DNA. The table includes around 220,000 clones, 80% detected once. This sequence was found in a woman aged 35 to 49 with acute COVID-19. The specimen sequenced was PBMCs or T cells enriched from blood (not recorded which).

In nucleotides, the CDR3 is TGTGCCAGCAGCCAAGCCGGGCCAGGAGGTCGGGGCACCGGGGAGCTGTTTTTT. The encoded protein is CASSQAGPGGRGTGELFF. V is TRBV4-2 and J is TRBJ2-2; D is possibly TRBD2 (5 bases). CDR1 is LGHNA and CDR2 is YNFKEQ in the germline V gene. V lost 1 base and J 4 bases, leaving 19 bases between the germline ends. The CDR3 consists of 18 residues.